The rows below give T cell receptor beta chains drawn from one sample of a study of blood T cell repertoires in COVID-19. Profiling relied on immunoSEQ multiplex PCR, and the TCRdb table lists in-frame clones only, not all of them. Among 40,000 to 45,000 clones listed, roughly nine tenths were seen once. The source material was peripheral blood. The receptors come from a middle-aged man with active COVID-19. Both conserved end residues are part of each CDR3. The D gene is left open where the match is weak. The listing skips clone size in some rows; elsewhere it reads once, few, many or a size class.

>TRBJ1-2|-|TRBD1|TRBV5-4
CASSLAGQEFYGYTF
TGTGCCAGCAGCTTGGCGGGACAGGAGTTCTATGGCTACACCTTC
>TRBJ1-1|-|TRBD1|TRBV3-1/TRBV3-2
CASSPGGWGTEAFF
TGTGCCAGCAGCCCAGGGGGCTGGGGCACTGAAGCTTTCTTT
>TRBJ2-7|-|TRBD1|TRBV6-2/TRBV6-3
CASSYSAQGAHEQYF
TGTGCCAGCAGTTACTCGGCGCAGGGGGCCCACGAGCAGTACTTC
>TRBJ2-1|once|TRBD2|TRBV12-5
CASGTGLAGSSYNEQFF
TGTGCTAGTGGTACGGGACTAGCGGGGAGCTCCTACAATGAGCAGTTCTTC
>TRBJ2-2|-|TRBD1|TRBV7-9
CASSPQPGQGYTGELFF
TGTGCCAGCAGTCCACAACCGGGACAGGGCTACACCGGGGAGCTGTTTTTT
>TRBJ2-5|-|-|TRBV4-2
CASSQGGGGPIKETQYF
TGTGCCAGCAGCCAAGGTGGGGGCGGGCCCATTAAAGAGACCCAGTACTTC
>TRBJ2-4|-|-|TRBV19
CASSIRVPSLAKNIQYF
TGTGCCAGTAGTATCCGGGTCCCTAGCTTGGCCAAAAACATTCAGTACTTC
>TRBJ2-2|-|TRBD2|TRBV3-1/TRBV3-2
CASSGGAGGSGELFF
TGTGCCAGCAGCGGTGGTGCGGGAGGATCCGGGGAGCTGTTTTTT
>TRBJ1-5|few|-|TRBV12-3/TRBV12-4
CASSLDRDQPQHF
TGTGCCAGCAGTTTAGACAGGGATCAGCCCCAGCATTTT
>TRBJ2-5|-|TRBD2|TRBV7-2
CASTPGLEQTQYF
TGTGCCAGCACTCCCGGACTAGAACAGACCCAGTACTTC
>TRBJ1-4|-|TRBD1|TRBV4-1
CASSQGQGKKLFF
TGCGCCAGCAGCCAGGGACAGGGGAAAAAACTGTTTTTT
>TRBJ2-5|-|-|TRBV12-2
CASRLIQGKAVRVLGAIGETQYF
TGTGCAAGTCGCTTAATACAGGGAAAAGCCGTTCGGGTTTTGGGGGCGATCGGAGAGACCCAGTACTTC
>TRBJ2-7|-|-|TRBV2
CASRVLAGEQYF
TGTGCCAGTAGAGTCCTGGCGGGGGAGCAGTACTTC
>TRBJ2-7|-|TRBD1|TRBV5-1
CASSRNRGSYEQYF
TGCGCCAGCAGCCGAAACAGGGGCTCCTACGAGCAGTACTTC
>TRBJ2-7|-|-|TRBV5-6
CASSPTGTEQYF
TGTGCCAGCAGCCCGACTGGTACCGAGCAGTACTTC
>TRBJ2-7|-|TRBD1|TRBV2
CAGQGVESYEQYF
TGTGCCGGACAGGGGGTAGAATCCTACGAGCAGTACTTC
>TRBJ2-2|hyperexpanded|-|TRBV4-1
CASSRENTGELFF
TGCGCCAGCAGCCGCGAAAACACCGGGGAGCTGTTTTTT
>TRBJ2-7|-|-|TRBV4-1
CASSQESGGIYSYEQYF
TGCGCCAGCAGCCAAGAGAGTGGCGGGATTTACTCCTACGAGCAGTACTTC
>TRBJ2-5|-|-|TRBV6-1
CASSEDGRPETQYF
TGTGCCAGCAGTGAAGATGGCAGGCCGGAGACCCAGTACTTC
>TRBJ2-7|-|-|TRBV6-2/TRBV6-3
CASSTGDFSEQYF
TGTGCCAGCAGTACGGGGGATTTTAGTGAGCAGTACTTC
>TRBJ2-7|-|TRBD1|TRBV11-3
CASSLSSGQGYEQYF
TGTGCCAGCAGCTTATCCTCGGGACAGGGGTACGAGCAGTACTTC
>TRBJ1-6|-|-|TRBV28
CASSPLRSDNSPLHF
TGTGCCAGCAGTCCCCTCAGATCCGATAATTCACCCCTCCACTTT
>TRBJ2-3|-|TRBD2|TRBV27
CASRTLAGATDTQYF
TGTGCCAGCCGTACCCTAGCGGGAGCCACAGATACGCAGTATTTT
>TRBJ2-3|-|TRBD2|TRBV6-1
CASSGLTSGRGLDTQYF
TGTGCCAGCAGTGGGTTGACTAGCGGGAGAGGATTAGATACGCAGTATTTT
>TRBJ2-5|-|TRBD1|TRBV18
CASSPGQGETQYF
TGTGCCAGCTCACCGGGACAGGGGGAGACCCAGTACTTC
>TRBJ2-7|once|TRBD1|TRBV28
CASSYTGGVQYF
TGTGCCAGCAGCTATACAGGGGGCGTGCAGTACTTC
>TRBJ2-2|-|TRBD2|TRBV7-9
CASSLKGMTGGTGELFF
TGTGCCAGCAGCTTAAAGGGGATGACGGGAGGCACCGGGGAGCTGTTTTTT
>TRBJ1-5|-|TRBD1|TRBV19
CASSSRDRTRQPQHF
TGTGCCAGTAGTTCCCGGGACAGAACTCGTCAGCCCCAGCATTTT
>TRBJ1-4|-|-|TRBV7-9
CASSPLGVIATNEKLFF
TGTGCCAGCAGCCCCCTAGGCGTAATTGCAACTAATGAAAAACTGTTTTTT
>TRBJ1-5|-|-|TRBV5-6
CASSFEQGTSQPQHF
TGTGCCAGCAGCTTCGAACAGGGAACTAGTCAGCCCCAGCATTTT
>TRBJ1-1|-|TRBD1|TRBV28
CASSIIGQGEGNTEAFF
TGTGCCAGCAGTATCATCGGACAGGGTGAAGGGAACACTGAAGCTTTCTTT
>TRBJ1-1|-|TRBD1|TRBV6-2/TRBV6-3
CASSYGGQGNRNTEAFF
TGTGCCAGCAGTTATGGGGGACAGGGGAACCGGAACACTGAAGCTTTCTTT
>TRBJ2-2|-|-|TRBV24-1
CATSGETGELFF
TGTGCCACCAGTGGGGAGACCGGGGAGCTGTTTTTT
>TRBJ2-7|-|-|TRBV5-4
CASSLDRYEQYF
TGTGCCAGCAGCTTGGACAGATACGAGCAGTACTTC
>TRBJ2-1|-|-|TRBV4-1
CASSVRVDNEQFF
TGCGCCAGCAGCGTCAGGGTCGACAATGAGCAGTTCTTC
>TRBJ1-1|-|-|TRBV10-3
CAISESRLDTEAFF
TGTGCCATCAGTGAGTCGCGGCTGGACACTGAAGCTTTCTTT
>TRBJ1-1|-|-|TRBV7-6
CASSLEAVGAGNTEAFF
TGTGCCAGCAGCTTAGAAGCGGTAGGAGCGGGGAACACTGAAGCTTTCTTT
>TRBJ1-5|-|-|TRBV7-9
CASSLASGGGQPQHF
TGTGCCAGCAGCTTAGCGTCGGGGGGGGGTCAGCCCCAGCATTTT